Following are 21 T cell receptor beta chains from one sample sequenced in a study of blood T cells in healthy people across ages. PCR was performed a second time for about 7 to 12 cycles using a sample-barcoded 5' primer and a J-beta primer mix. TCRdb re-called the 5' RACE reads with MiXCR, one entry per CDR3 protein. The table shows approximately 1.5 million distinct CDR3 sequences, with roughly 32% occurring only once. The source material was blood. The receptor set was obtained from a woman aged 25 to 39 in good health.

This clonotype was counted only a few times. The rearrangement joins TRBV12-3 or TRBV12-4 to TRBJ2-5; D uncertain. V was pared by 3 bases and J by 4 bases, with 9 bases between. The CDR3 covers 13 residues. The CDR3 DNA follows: TGTGCCAGCAGTTTTCTGGATACAGAGACCCAGTACTTC. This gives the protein CASSFLDTETQYF.

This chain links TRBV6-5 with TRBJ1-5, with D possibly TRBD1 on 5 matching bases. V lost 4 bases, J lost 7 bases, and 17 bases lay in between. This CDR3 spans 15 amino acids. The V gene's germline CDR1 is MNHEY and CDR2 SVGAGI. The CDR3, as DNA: TGTGCCAGCAGTTCCACGGGACTCCCAGCACAGCCCCAGCATTTT. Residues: CASSSTGLPAQPQHF.

CDR3 DNA: TGTGCCAGCAGCTCCGTTATCAGGGCCGCTTTCTTT. Its translation: CASSSVIRAAFF. This chain connects TRBV7-9 to TRBJ1-1, with D possibly TRBD1 on 5 matching bases. This CDR3 has 12 residues. The ends were cut back, 4 bases at V and 11 bases at J, with 14 bases in the middle. The germline gives CDR1 SEHNR, CDR2 FQNEAQ (reference sequence).

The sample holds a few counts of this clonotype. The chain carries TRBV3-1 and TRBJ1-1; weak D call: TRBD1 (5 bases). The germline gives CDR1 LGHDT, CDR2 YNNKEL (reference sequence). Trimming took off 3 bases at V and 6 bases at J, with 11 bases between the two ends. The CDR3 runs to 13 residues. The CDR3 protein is CASSQRGEAEAFF. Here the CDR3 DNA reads TGTGCCAGCAGCCAGAGGGGCGAGGCTGAAGCTTTCTTT. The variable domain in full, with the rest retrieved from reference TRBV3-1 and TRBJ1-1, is DTAVSQTPKYLVTQMGNDKSIKCEQNLGHDTMYWYKQDSKKFLKIMFSYNNKELIINETVPNRFSPKSPDKAHLNLHINSLELGDSAVYFCASSQRGEAEAFFGQGTRLTVV.

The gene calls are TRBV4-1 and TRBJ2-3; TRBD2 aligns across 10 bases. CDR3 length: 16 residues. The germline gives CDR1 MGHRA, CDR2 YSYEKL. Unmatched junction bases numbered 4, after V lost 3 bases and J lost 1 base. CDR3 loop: CASSHQSGGGTDTQYF. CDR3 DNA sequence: TGCGCCAGCAGCCATCAAAGCGGGGGGGGCACAGATACGCAGTATTTT.

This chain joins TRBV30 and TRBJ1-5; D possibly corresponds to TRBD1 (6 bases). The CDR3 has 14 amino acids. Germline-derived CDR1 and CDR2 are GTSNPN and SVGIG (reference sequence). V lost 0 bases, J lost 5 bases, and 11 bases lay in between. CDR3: CAWSVDSFDQPQHF. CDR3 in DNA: TGTGCCTGGAGTGTGGACAGTTTCGATCAGCCCCAGCATTTT.

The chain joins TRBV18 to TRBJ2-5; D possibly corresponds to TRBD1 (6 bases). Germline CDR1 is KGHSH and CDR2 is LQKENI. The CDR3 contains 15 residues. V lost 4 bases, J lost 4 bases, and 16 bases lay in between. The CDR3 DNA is TGTGCCAGCTCACAAAACCAGGGGAAATCAGAGACCCAGTACTTC. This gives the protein CASSQNQGKSETQYF.

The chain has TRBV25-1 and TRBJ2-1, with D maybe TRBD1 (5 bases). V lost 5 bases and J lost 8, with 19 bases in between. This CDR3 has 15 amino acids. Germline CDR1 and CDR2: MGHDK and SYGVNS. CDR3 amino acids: CASSFLPGLDDEQFF. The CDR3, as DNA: TGTGCCAGCAGTTTCCTGCCAGGGCTGGATGATGAGCAGTTCTTC.

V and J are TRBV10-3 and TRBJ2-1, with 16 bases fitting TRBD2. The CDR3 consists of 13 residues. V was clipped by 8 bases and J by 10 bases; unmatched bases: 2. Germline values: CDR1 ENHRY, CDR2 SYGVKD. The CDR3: CAIGTSGGAEQFF. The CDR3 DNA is TGTGCCATCGGGACTAGCGGGGGGGCCGAGCAGTTCTTC.

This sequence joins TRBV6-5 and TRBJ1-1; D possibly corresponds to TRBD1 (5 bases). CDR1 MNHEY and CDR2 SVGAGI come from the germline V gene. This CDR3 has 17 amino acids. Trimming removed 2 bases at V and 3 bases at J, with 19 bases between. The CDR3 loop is CASSYRSVLGGDTEAFF. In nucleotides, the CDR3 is TGTGCCAGCAGTTACCGGTCGGTTTTAGGAGGGGACACTGAAGCTTTCTTT.

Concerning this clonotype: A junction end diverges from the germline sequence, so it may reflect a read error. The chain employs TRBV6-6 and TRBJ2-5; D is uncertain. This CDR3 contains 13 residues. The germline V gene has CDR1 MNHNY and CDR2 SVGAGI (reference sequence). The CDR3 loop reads CASRSGDTESQYF. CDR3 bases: TGTGCCAGCAGATCGGGCGATACAGAGTCCCAGTACTTC.

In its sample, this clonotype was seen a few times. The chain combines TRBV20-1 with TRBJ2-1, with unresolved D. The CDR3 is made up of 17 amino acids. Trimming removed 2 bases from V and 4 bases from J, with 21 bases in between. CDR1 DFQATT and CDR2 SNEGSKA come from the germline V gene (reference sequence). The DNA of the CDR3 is TGCAGTGCTAGAATGAGTTCCGGACGAAATAAATACAATGAGCAGTTCTTC. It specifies CSARMSSGRNKYNEQFF.

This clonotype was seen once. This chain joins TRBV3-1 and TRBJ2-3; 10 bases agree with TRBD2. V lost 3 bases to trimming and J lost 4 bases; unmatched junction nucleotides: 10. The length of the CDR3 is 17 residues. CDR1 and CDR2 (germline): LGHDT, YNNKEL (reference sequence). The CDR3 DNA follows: TGTGCCAGCAGCCATTACCCCGGGACTAGCGCCGCAGATACGCAGTATTTT. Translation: CASSHYPGTSAADTQYF.

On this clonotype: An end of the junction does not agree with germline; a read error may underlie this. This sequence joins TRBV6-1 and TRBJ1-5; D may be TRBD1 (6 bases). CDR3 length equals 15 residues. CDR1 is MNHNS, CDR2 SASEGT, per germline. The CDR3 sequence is CASSERRGANRPQHF. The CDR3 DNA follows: TGTGCCAGCAGTGAAAGAAGGGGGGCCAATCGGCCCCAGCATTTT.

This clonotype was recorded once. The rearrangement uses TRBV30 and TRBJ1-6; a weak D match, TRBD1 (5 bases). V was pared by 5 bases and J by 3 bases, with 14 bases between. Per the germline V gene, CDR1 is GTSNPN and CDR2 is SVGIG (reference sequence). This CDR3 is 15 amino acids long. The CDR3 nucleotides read TGTGCCTGGCTTAGCCCGGGGCGCTATAATTCACCCCTCCACTTT. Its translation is CAWLSPGRYNSPLHF.

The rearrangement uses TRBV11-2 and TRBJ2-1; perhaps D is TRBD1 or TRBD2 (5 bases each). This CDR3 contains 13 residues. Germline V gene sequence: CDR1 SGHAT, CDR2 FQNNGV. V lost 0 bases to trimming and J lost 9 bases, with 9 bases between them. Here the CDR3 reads CASSLEAGTEQFF. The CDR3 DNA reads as TGTGCCAGCAGCTTAGAAGCAGGGACTGAGCAGTTCTTC.

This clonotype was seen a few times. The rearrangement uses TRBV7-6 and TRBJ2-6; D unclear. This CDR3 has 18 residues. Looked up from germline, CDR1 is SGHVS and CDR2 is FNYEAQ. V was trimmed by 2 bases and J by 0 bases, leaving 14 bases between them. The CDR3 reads CASSLRDSRNSGANVLTF. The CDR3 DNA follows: TGTGCCAGCAGCTTACGCGATAGCCGAAACTCTGGGGCCAACGTCCTGACTTTC.

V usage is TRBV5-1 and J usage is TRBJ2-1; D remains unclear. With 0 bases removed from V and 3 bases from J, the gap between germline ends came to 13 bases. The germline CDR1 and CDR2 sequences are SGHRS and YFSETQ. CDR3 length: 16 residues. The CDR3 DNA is TGCGCCAGCAGCTTGGCACTAAGTTTGGACTACAATGAGCAGTTCTTC. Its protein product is CASSLALSLDYNEQFF.

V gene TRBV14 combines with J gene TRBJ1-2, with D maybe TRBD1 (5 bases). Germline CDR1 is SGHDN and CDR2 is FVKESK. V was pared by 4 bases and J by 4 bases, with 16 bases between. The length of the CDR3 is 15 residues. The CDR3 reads CASSLPADSFYGYTF. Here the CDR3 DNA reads TGTGCCAGCAGCCTCCCCGCCGACAGCTTCTATGGCTACACCTTC.

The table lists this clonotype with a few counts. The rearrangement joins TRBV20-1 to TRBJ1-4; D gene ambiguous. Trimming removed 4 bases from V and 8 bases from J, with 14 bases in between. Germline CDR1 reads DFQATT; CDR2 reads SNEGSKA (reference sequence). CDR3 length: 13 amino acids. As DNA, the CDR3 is TGCAGTGCTATCAGACCGAAAGAGGAAAAACTGTTTTTT. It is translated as CSAIRPKEEKLFF.

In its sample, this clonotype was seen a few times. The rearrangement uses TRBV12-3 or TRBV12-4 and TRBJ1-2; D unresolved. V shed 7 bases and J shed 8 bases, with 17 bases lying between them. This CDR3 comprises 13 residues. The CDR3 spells CASTRPTGDGYTF. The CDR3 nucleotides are TGTGCCAGCACAAGGCCGACGGGCGACGGCTACACCTTC.